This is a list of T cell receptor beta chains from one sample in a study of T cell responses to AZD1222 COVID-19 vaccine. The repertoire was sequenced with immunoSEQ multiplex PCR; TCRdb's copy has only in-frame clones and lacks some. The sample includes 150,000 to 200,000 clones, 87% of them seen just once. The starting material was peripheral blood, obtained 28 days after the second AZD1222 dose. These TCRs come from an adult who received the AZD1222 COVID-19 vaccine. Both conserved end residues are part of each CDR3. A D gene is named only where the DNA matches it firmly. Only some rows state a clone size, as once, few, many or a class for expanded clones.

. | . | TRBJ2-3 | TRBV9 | TGTGCCAGCAGCGTAGCCGACGGGGTAACAGATACGCAGTATTTT | CASSVADGVTDTQYF
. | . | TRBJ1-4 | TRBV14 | TGTGCCAGCAGCCCCCGGACGGGCGAAAAACTGTTTTTT | CASSPRTGEKLFF
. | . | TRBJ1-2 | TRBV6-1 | TGTGCCAGCTGGGACCCCTATGGCTACACCTTC | CASWDPYGYTF
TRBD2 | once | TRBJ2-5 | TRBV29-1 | TGCAGCGCGGGGGTGACTAGCTCAGAGACCCAGTACTTC | CSAGVTSSETQYF
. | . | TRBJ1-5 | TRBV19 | TGTGCCAGTAACGTCAGGTCCGGGGGGCCCCAGCATTTT | CASNVRSGGPQHF
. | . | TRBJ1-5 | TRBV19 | TGTGCCAGTCGACAACAGGGCAATCAGCCCCAGCATTTT | CASRQQGNQPQHF
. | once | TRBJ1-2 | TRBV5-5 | TGTGCCAGCAGGGATTCCTTTGGCAACTCGGGTGGCTACACCTTC | CASRDSFGNSGGYTF
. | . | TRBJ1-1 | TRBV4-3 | TGCGCCAGCAGCCAAGATAGCAGCTACACTGAAGCTTTCTTT | CASSQDSSYTEAFF
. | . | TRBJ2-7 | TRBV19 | TGTGCCAGTAGTCCCGGGACCGAGAACTACGAGCAGTACTTC | CASSPGTENYEQYF
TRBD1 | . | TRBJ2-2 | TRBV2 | TGTGCCAGCAAGGGACAGGCCGCGAGGACCGGGGAGCTGTTTTTT | CASKGQAARTGELFF
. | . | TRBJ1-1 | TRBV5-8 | TGTGCCAGCAGCTTGGGGCAGTTAGCTGAAGCTTTCTTT | CASSLGQLAEAFF
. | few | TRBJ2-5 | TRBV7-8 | TGTGCCAGCAGCCTCGGGGCCCAAGAGACCCAGTACTTC | CASSLGAQETQYF
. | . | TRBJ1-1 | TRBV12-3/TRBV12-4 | TGTGCCAGCAGTTCCCATTTTGGGGCTTTCTTT | CASSSHFGAFF
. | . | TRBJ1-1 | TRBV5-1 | TGCGCCAGCAGCTTAATACAGGGTATGAACACTGAAGCTTTCTTT | CASSLIQGMNTEAFF
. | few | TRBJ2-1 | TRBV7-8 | TGTGCCAGCAGCTTCCGGGTCGCCTTTACCTACAATGAGCAGTTCTTC | CASSFRVAFTYNEQFF
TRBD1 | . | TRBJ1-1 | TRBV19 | TGTGCCAGTAGGTCCGGACAGGGGTTTGAATTCGGTTTCTTT | CASRSGQGFEFGFF
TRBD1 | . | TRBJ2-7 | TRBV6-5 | TGTGCCAGCAGGGACAGGGGGCCGGCCTACGAGCAGTACTTC | CASRDRGPAYEQYF
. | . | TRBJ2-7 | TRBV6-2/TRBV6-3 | TGTGCCAGCAGTTACATGACAAACGCGTACGAGCAGTACTTC | CASSYMTNAYEQYF
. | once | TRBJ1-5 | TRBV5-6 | TGTGCCAGCAGCTTGTTTCGGACAGCTTACCAGCCCCAGCATTTT | CASSLFRTAYQPQHF
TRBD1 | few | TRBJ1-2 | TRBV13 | TGTGCCAGCAGCCCAAGGGGGGACAGGGGCCATGGCTACACCTTC | CASSPRGDRGHGYTF
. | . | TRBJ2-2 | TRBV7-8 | TGTGCCAGCAGCACACGGGGTTGGGTCTACACCGGGGAGCTGTTTTTT | CASSTRGWVYTGELFF
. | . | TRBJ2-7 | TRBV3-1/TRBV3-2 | TGTGCCAGCAGCCGCCTAGCCTACGAGCAGTACTTC | CASSRLAYEQYF